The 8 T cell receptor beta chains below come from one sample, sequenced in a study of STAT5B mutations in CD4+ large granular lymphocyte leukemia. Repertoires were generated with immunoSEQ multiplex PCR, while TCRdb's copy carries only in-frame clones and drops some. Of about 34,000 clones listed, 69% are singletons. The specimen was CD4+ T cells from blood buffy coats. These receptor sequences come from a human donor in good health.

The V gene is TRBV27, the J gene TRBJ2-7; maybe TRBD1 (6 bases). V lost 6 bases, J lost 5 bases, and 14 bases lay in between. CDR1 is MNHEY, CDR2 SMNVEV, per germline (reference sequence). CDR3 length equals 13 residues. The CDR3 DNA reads TGTGCCAGCAGACCGACAGGCGGCCACGAGCAGTACTTC. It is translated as CASRPTGGHEQYF.

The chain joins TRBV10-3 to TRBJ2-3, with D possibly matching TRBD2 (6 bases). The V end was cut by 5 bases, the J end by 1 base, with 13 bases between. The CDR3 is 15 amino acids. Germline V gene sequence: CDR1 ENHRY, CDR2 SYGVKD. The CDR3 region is CAISLRAGRTDTQYF. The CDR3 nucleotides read TGTGCCATCAGTTTACGGGCGGGGCGCACAGATACGCAGTATTTT.

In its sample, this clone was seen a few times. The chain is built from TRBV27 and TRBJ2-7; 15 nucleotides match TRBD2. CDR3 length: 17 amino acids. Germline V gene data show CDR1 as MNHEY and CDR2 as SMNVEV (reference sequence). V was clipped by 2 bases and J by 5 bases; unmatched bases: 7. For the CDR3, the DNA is TGTGCCAGCAGTTTACCCTGGACTAGCGGGGGGGCGGACGAGCAGTACTTC. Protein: CASSLPWTSGGADEQYF.

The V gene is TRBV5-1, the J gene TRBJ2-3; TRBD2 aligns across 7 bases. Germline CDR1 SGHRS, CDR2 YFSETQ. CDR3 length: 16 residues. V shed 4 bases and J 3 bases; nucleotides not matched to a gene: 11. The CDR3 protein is CASSPPRGEPTDTQYF. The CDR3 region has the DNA TGCGCCAGCAGCCCTCCCCGGGGGGAACCTACAGATACGCAGTATTTT.

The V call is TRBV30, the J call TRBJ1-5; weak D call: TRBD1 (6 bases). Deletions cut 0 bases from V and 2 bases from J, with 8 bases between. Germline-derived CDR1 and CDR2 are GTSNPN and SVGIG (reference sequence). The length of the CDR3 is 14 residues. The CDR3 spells CAWSVGHGNQPQHF. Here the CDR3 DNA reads TGTGCCTGGAGTGTGGGACATGGCAATCAGCCCCAGCATTTT.

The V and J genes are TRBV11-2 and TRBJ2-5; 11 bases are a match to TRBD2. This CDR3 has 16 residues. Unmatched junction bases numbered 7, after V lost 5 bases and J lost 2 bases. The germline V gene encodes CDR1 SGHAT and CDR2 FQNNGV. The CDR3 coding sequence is TGTGCCAGCAGCGCAGGATTAGCGGGGGGGCAAGAGACCCAGTACTTC. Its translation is CASSAGLAGGQETQYF. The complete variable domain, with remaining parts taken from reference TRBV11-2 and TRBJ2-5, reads EAGVAQSPRYKIIEKRQSVAFWCNPISGHATLYWYQQILGQGPKLLIQFQNNGVVDDSQLPKDRFSAERLKGVDSTLKIQPAKLEDSAVYLCASSAGLAGGQETQYFGPGTRLLVL.

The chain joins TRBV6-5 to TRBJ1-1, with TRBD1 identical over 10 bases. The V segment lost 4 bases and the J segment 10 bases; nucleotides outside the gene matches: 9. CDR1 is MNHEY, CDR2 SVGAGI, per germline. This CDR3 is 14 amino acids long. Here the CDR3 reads CASSSRDRGFVAFF. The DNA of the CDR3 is TGTGCCAGCAGTTCTAGGGACAGGGGTTTTGTAGCTTTCTTT.

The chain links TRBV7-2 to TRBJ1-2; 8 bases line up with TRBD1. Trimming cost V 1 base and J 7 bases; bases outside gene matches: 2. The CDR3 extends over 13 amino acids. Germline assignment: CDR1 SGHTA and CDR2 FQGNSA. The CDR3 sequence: CASSLEQGGGYTF. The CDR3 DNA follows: TGTGCCAGCAGCTTAGAACAGGGGGGTGGCTACACCTTC.